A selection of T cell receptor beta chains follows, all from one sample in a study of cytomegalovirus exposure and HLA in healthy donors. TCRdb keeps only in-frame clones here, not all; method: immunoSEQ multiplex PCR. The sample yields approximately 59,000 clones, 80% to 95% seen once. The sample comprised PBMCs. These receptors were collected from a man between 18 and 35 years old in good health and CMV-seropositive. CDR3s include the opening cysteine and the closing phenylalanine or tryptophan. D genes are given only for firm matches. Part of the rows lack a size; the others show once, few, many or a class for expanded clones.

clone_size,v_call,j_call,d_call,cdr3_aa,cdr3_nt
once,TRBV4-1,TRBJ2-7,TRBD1,CASSQVHRDRGTYEQYF,TGCGCCAGCAGCCAAGTCCACCGGGACAGGGGCACCTACGAGCAGTACTTC
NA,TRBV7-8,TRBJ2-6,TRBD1,CASSLIAGLTGGPSGANVLTF,TGTGCCAGCAGCCTAATTGCAGGTTTAACAGGGGGGCCCTCTGGGGCCAACGTCCTGACTTTC
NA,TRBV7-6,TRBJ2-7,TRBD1,CASSATGGQTYEQYF,TGTGCCAGCAGCGCCACAGGGGGGCAAACGTACGAGCAGTACTTC
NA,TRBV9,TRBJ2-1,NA,CASSVVGSLNNEQFF,TGTGCCAGCAGCGTGGTCGGGAGCCTCAACAATGAGCAGTTCTTC
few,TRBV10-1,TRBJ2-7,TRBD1,CASSMGQSYEQYF,TGCGCCAGCAGTATGGGACAGTCCTACGAGCAGTACTTC
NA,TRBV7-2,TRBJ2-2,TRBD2,CASSLRSLAGFANTGELFF,TGTGCCAGCAGCTTAAGGTCGCTAGCGGGGTTCGCGAACACCGGGGAGCTGTTTTTT
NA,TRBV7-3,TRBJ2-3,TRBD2,CVPTSGRADTQYF,TGTGTTCCGACTAGCGGGAGGGCAGATACGCAGTATTTT
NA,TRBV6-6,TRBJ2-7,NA,CASRGAGLEQYF,TGTGCCTCACGGGGGGCAGGGCTCGAGCAGTACTTC
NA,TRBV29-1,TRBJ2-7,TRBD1,CSVVDRGPAEQYF,TGCAGCGTTGTTGACAGGGGGCCAGCCGAGCAGTACTTC
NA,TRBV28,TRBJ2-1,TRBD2,CASSSQAGENGGVVSEQFF,TGTGCCAGCAGCTCCCAAGCGGGAGAAAACGGAGGTGTGGTAAGCGAGCAGTTCTTC
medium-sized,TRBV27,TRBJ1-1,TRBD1,CASSPPGQRSGAFF,TGTGCCAGCAGTCCGCCGGGACAGAGAAGTGGAGCTTTCTTT
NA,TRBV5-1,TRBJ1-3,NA,CASSFGGIRGNTIYF,TGCGCCAGCAGCTTCGGGGGAATACGCGGAAACACCATATATTTT
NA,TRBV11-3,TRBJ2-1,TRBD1,CASSFTGGGNEQFF,TGTGCCAGCAGCTTCACAGGGGGCGGGAATGAGCAGTTCTTC
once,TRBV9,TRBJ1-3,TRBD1,CASSVEDRGFSGNTIYF,TGTGCCAGCAGCGTGGAGGACAGGGGGTTCTCTGGAAACACCATATATTTT
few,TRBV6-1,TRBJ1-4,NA,CASSEGTENEKLFF,TGTGCCAGCAGTGAAGGCACAGAAAATGAAAAACTGTTTTTT
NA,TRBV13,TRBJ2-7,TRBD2,CASSFSFSGRIDEQYF,TGTGCCAGCAGCTTTTCGTTTAGCGGGAGGATCGACGAGCAGTACTTC